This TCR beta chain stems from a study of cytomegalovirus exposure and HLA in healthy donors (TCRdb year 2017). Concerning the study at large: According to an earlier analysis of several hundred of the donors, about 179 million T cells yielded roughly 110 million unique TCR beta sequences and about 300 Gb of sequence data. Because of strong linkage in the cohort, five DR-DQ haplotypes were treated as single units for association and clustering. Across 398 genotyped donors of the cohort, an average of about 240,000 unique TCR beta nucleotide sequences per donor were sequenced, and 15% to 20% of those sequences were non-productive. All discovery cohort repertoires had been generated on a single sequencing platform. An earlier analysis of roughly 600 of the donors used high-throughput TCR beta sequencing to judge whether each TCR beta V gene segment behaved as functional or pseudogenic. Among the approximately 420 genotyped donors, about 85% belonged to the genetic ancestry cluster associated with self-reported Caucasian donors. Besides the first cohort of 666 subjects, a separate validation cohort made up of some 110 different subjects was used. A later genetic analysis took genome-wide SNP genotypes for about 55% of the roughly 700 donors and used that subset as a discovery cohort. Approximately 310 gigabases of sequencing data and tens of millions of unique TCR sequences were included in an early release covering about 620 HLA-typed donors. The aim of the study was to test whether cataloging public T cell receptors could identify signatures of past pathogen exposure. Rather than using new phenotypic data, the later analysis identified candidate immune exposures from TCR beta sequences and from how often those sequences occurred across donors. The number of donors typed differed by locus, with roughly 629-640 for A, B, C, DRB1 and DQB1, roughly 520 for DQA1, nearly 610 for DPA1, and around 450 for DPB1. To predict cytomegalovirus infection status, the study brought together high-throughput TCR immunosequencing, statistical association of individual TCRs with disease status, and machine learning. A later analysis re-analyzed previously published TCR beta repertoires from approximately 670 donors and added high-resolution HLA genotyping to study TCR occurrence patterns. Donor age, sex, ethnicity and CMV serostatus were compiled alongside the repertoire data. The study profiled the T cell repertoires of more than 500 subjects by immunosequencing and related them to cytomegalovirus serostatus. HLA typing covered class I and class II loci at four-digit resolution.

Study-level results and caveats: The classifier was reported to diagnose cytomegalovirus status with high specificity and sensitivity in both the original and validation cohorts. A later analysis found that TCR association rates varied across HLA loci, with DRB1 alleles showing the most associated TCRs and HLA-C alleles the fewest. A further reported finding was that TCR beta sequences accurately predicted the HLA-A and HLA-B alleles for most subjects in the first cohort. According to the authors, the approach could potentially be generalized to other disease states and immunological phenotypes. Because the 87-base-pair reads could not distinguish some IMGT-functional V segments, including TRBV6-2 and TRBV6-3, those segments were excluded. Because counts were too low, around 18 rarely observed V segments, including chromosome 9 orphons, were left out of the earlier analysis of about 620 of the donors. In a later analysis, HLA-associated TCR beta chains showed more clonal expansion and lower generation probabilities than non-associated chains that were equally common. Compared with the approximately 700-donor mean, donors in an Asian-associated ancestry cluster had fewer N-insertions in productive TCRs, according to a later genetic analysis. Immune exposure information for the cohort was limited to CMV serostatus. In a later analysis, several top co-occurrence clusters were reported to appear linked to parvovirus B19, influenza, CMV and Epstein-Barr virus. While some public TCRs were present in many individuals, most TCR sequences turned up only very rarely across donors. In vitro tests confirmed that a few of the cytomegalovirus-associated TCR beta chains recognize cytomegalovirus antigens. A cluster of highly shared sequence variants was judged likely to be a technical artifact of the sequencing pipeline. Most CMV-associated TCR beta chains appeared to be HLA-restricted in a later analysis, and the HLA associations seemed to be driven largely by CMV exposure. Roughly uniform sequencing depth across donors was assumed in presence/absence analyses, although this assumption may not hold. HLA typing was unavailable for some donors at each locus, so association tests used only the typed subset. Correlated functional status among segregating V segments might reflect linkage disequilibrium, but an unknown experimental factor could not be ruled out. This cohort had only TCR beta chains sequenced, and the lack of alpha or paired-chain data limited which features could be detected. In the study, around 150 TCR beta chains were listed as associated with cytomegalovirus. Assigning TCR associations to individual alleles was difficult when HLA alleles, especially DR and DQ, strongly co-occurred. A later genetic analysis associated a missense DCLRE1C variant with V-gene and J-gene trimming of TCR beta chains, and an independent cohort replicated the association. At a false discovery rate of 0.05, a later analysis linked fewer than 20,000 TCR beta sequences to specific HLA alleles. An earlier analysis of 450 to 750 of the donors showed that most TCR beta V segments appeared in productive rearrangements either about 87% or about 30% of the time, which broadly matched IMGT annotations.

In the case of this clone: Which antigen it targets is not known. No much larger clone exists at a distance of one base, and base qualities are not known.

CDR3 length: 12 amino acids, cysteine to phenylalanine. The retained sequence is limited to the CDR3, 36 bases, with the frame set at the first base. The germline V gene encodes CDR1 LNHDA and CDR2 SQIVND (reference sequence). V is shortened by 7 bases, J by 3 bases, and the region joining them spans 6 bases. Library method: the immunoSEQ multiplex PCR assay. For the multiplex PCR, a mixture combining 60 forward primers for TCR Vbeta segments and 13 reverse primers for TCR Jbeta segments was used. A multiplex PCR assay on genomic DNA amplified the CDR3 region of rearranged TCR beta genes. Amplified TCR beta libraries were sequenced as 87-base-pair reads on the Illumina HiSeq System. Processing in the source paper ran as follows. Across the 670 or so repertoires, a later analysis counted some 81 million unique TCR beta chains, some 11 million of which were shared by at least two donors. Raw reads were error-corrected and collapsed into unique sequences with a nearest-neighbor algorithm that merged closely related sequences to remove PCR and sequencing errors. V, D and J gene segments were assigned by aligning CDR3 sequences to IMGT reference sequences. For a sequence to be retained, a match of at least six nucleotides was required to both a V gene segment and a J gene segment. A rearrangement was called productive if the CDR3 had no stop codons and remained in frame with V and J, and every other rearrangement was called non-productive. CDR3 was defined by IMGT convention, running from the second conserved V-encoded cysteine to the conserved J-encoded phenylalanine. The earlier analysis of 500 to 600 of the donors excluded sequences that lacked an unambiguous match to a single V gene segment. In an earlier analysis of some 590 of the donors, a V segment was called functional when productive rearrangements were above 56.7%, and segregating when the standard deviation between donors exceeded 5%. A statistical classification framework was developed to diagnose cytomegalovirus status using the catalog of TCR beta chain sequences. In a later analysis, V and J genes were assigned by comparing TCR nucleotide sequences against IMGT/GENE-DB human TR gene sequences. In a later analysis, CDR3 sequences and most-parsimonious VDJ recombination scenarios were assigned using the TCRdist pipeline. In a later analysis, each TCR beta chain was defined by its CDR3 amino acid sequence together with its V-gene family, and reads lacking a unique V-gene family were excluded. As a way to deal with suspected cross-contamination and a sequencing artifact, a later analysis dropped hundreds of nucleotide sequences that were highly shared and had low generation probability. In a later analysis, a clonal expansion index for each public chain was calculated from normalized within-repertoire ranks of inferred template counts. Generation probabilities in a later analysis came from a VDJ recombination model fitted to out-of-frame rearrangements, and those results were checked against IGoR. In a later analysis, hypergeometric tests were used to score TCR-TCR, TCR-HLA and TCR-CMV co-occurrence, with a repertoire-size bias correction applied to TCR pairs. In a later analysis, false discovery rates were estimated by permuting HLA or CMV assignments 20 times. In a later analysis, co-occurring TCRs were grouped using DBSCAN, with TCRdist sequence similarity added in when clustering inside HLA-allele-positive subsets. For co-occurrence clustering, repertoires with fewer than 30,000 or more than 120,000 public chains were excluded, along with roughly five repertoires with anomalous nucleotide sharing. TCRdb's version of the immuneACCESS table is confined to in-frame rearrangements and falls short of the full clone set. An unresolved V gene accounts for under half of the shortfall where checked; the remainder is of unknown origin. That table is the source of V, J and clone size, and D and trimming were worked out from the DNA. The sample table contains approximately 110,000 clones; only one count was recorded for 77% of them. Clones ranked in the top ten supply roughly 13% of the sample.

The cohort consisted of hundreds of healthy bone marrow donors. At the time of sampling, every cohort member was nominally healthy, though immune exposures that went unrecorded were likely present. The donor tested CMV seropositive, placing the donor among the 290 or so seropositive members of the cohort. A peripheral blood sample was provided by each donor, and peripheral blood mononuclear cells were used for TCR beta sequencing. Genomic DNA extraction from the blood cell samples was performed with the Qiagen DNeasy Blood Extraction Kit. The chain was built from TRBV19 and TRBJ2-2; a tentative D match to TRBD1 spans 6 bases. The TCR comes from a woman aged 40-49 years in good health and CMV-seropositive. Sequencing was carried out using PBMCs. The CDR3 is CASNRDTGELFF. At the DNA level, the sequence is TGTGCCAGTAACAGGGACACCGGGGAGCTGTTTTTT.